These 30 T cell receptor beta chains originate from one sample sequenced in a study of T cells in Graves' hyperthyroidism and ophthalmopathy. Amplified TCR beta CDR3 regions came from RNA transcripts. The TCR CDR3 was amplified in a first-round RT-PCR using the HTBI primer set. A single record per CDR3 protein comes from TCRdb applying MiXCR to the multiplex PCR reads. The table shows hundreds of thousands of distinct CDR3 sequences, with approximately 15% occurring only once. Sequencing input: blood. The receptors originated from a man aged 18 to 30 with Graves' ophthalmopathy.

This sequence joins TRBV6-2 or TRBV6-3 and TRBJ2-3; TRBD2 agrees at 10 bases. The CDR3 contains 14 residues. The germline gives CDR1 MNHEY, CDR2 SVGEGT. J gave up 7 bases and V 2 bases, and 3 bases lay outside the gene matches. The chain's CDR3 is CASSYLAGEHTQYF. CDR3 DNA: TGTGCCAGCAGTTACCTAGCGGGAGAGCATACGCAGTATTTT.

The V and J genes are TRBV19 and TRBJ2-3; no definite D call. Germline V gives CDR1 LNHDA, CDR2 SQIVND (reference sequence). This CDR3 has 14 amino acids. The V end was cut by 3 bases, the J end by 2 bases, with 9 bases between. The CDR3 here is CASSIRPLTDTQYF. The CDR3 nucleotides are TGTGCCAGTAGTATCCGACCCCTCACAGATACGCAGTATTTT. Filled out from reference TRBV19 and TRBJ2-3, the complete variable domain reads DGGITQSPKYLFRKEGQNVTLSCEQNLNHDAMYWYRQDPGQGLRLIYYSQIVNDFQKGDIAEGYSVSREKKESFPLTVTSAQKNPTAFYLCASSIRPLTDTQYFGPGTRLTVL.

The table lists this clonotype with many counts. The chain couples TRBV3-1 to TRBJ2-3, with TRBD2 as a possible D gene (7 bases). Trimming left V 1 base short and J 3 bases short, with 14 bases between. CDR1 and CDR2 from the germline V gene are LGHDT and YNNKEL (reference sequence). CDR3 size: 16 residues. CDR3 coding DNA: TGTGCCAGCAGCCAAGGCCACGGGGGGCAAACAGATACGCAGTATTTT. Protein: CASSQGHGGQTDTQYF.

This clonotype was seen repeatedly, ten times or more. The genes are TRBV19 and TRBJ2-5; 9 bases match TRBD2. The CDR3 runs 18 residues. Germline values: CDR1 LNHDA, CDR2 SQIVND (reference sequence). V lost 4 bases and J lost 2; bases outside the gene matches: 14. CDR3 loop: CASSRGLAGGHHQETQYF. CDR3 bases: TGTGCCAGTAGTAGGGGACTGGCGGGGGGGCATCATCAAGAGACCCAGTACTTC.

This clonotype occurred many times. V is TRBV7-2 and J is TRBJ2-7; D not certain. CDR3 size: 15 residues. Per germline, CDR1 SGHTA and CDR2 FQGNSA. Trimming shortened V by 1 base and J by 3 bases, and 13 bases separated the two germline ends. The CDR3 loop is CASSLVADNDYEQYF. The CDR3 bases are TGTGCCAGCAGCTTAGTGGCCGATAACGACTACGAGCAGTACTTC.

The sample holds many counts of this clonotype. The chain joins TRBV20-1 to TRBJ2-5; TRBD2 matches at 8 bases. This CDR3 contains 15 residues. With 3 bases clipped from V and 5 bases from J, the junction kept 11 bases outside the gene matches. Germline CDR1 reads DFQATT; CDR2 reads SNEGSKA (reference sequence). CDR3: CSASKAGDEMETQYF. In DNA, the CDR3 is TGCAGTGCTAGCAAAGCGGGGGATGAAATGGAGACCCAGTACTTC.

In this sample, this clonotype turned up many times. This sequence joins TRBV11-2 and TRBJ2-5; D call uncertain. The germline V and J ends were trimmed by 0 bases and 2 bases, with 10 bases remaining between them. The CDR3 is 15 residues long. From germline, CDR1 is SGHAT and CDR2 FQNNGV. The CDR3 bases are TGTGCCAGCAGCTTAGAAACAGCTTTGCAAGAGACCCAGTACTTC. It translates to CASSLETALQETQYF.

This clonotype was observed at least ten times. The gene calls are TRBV7-2 and TRBJ2-3; maybe TRBD1 (6 bases). Germline loops: CDR1 SGHTA, CDR2 FQGNSA. Trimming left V 5 bases short and J 5 bases short, with 20 bases between. The CDR3 extends over 16 amino acids. CDR3 bases: TGTGCCAGCAGCAAGCAGTACAGGGTTGGTAGAGATACGCAGTATTTT. As protein: CASSKQYRVGRDTQYF.

The J gene is TRBJ2-7, the V gene TRBV6-1; 7 positions agree with TRBD1. Germline CDR1 is MNHNS and CDR2 is SASEGT. V was clipped by 6 bases and J by 5 bases; unmatched bases: 13. The CDR3 covers 15 residues. CDR3 in amino acids: CASSELARGQDEQYF. The CDR3 DNA is TGTGCCAGCAGCGAACTCGCTAGGGGGCAAGACGAGCAGTACTTC.

This chain joins TRBV11-2 and TRBJ2-5; TRBD2 matches at 8 bases. The CDR3 contains 16 residues. Trimming removed 5 bases from V and 6 bases from J; junction bases left unmatched: 14. CDR1 and CDR2 from the germline V gene are SGHAT and FQNNGV. CDR3 DNA: TGTGCCAGCAGCCTCGCTACGGGGGGACTAGGGCAGACCCAGTACTTC. Amino acids: CASSLATGGLGQTQYF.

This clonotype has only a few counts. The rearrangement uses TRBV9 and TRBJ2-7; the match to TRBD2 covers 8 bases. CDR1 is SGDLS, CDR2 YYNGEE, per germline. The CDR3 runs to 15 residues. With V trimmed by 1 base and J by 4 bases, 7 bases remained unmatched. The CDR3 DNA follows: TGTGCCAGCAGCGTAACTAACAGCGGGAGTTACGAGCAGTACTTC. Protein: CASSVTNSGSYEQYF. Filled out from reference TRBV9 and TRBJ2-7, the complete variable domain reads DSGVTQTPKHLITATGQRVTLRCSPRSGDLSVYWYQQSLDQGLQFLIQYYNGEERAKGNILERFSAQQFPDLHSELNLSSLELGDSALYFCASSVTNSGSYEQYFGPGTRLTVT.

In its sample, this clonotype was seen many times. The rearrangement links TRBV4-1 to TRBJ2-1, with 7 nucleotides matching TRBD2. V lost 2 bases and J lost 5; bases outside the gene matches: 6. The CDR3 consists of 15 residues. Germline V gene sequence: CDR1 MGHRA, CDR2 YSYEKL. CDR3 nucleotides: TGCGCCAGCAGCCAAAGGACTAGATCCCACAATGAGCAGTTCTTC. Translation: CASSQRTRSHNEQFF.

This clonotype was recorded many times. The gene calls are TRBV12-3 or TRBV12-4 and TRBJ2-3, with TRBD2 identical over 9 bases. The CDR3 is 13 residues long. V lost 5 bases and J lost 6; bases outside the gene matches: 3. Here the CDR3 DNA reads TGTGCCAGCAGTAGCGGGAGGCCGGATACGCAGTATTTT. It is translated as CASSSGRPDTQYF.

Points on this clonotype: A much larger clone differs from this one at a single base, so this may be a read error. CDR3 nucleotide sequence: TGTGCCTGGAGCCGTGGGGCAGGGGAACGAGAGACCCAGTACTTC. This gives the protein CAWSRGAGERETQYF. The chain uses TRBV30 and TRBJ2-5; TRBD1 is a possible D gene (6 bases). This CDR3 comprises 15 residues. Germline values: CDR1 GTSNPN, CDR2 SVGIG (reference sequence). V gave up 3 bases and J gave up 4 bases, with 18 bases separating them.

Many counts were recorded for this clonotype. The chain has TRBV20-1 and TRBJ1-5, with 9 nucleotides matching TRBD1. The junction had 9 bases not matched to a gene; V was cut back by 6 bases and J by 6 bases. In germline, CDR1 is DFQATT, CDR2 SNEGSKA (reference sequence). The CDR3 consists of 14 residues. CDR3 coding DNA: TGCAGTGCCCTGGGACAGGGCGGAGGTCAGCCCCAGCATTTT. Translated, it gives CSALGQGGGQPQHF.

The gene calls are TRBV2 and TRBJ2-3; the match to TRBD1 covers 10 bases. The V gene's germline CDR1 is SNHLY and CDR2 FYNNEI. The V gene end was trimmed by 4 bases and the J gene end by 1 base; junction bases not matched to a gene: 2. There are 15 residues in the CDR3. CDR3 in DNA: TGTGCCAGCAGTGTGGGGACAGGGGGCACAGATACGCAGTATTTT. It encodes CASSVGTGGTDTQYF.

This clonotype was recorded at least ten times. The CDR3 loop is CASRQGGSGNYEQYF. CDR3 nucleotide sequence: TGTGCCAGCAGACAGGGGGGTAGCGGGAACTACGAGCAGTACTTC. This sequence joins TRBV11-3 and TRBJ2-7; D may be TRBD1 or TRBD2 (8 bases each). Germline assignment: CDR1 SGHNT and CDR2 YENEEA. The CDR3 sequence is 15 residues long. Trimming stripped 6 bases from V and 3 bases from J, with 18 bases between.

This clonotype was picked up many times. This chain connects TRBV5-8 to TRBJ2-1; 13 bases fit TRBD2. Germline-derived CDR1 and CDR2 are SGHTS and YDEGEE. The CDR3 spans 15 residues. Trimming at V came to 4 bases and at J to 6 bases, leaving 4 bases not matched to a gene. CDR3 sequence: CASSITSGRANEQFF. CDR3 DNA: TGTGCCAGCAGCATAACTAGCGGGAGGGCCAATGAGCAGTTCTTC. Filled out from reference TRBV5-8 and TRBJ2-1, the complete variable domain reads EAGVTQSPTHLIKTRGQQATLRCSPISGHTSVYWYQQALGLGLQFLLWYDEGEERNRGNFPPRFSGRQFPNYSSELNVNALELEDSALYLCASSITSGRANEQFFGPGTRLTVL.

Ten or more counts support this clonotype. The chain is built from TRBV24-1 and TRBJ1-2, with D perhaps TRBD1 (6 bases). Trimming took off 5 bases at V and 2 bases at J, with 8 bases between the two ends. CDR1 KGHDR and CDR2 SFDVKD come from the germline V gene. There are 13 residues in the CDR3. The CDR3 DNA is TGTGCCACCAGTGTGGACAGAAACTATGGCTACACCTTC. This gives the protein CATSVDRNYGYTF.

The V gene is TRBV6-1, the J gene TRBJ2-2, with 8 bases aligning to TRBD1. CDR3 size: 15 residues. The V segment lost 7 bases and the J segment 0 bases; nucleotides outside the gene matches: 4. CDR1 is MNHNS and CDR2 is SASEGT in the germline V gene. CDR3 nucleotide sequence: TGTGCCAGCACCCAGGGGGCGGCGAACACCGGGGAGCTGTTTTTT. Translated: CASTQGAANTGELFF.

This clonotype was counted many times. The V call is TRBV5-1, the J call TRBJ2-1; 9 bases match TRBD2. V trimming: 0 bases; J trimming: 11 bases; junction bases outside the gene matches: 3. The germline CDR1 and CDR2 sequences are SGHRS and YFSETQ. The CDR3 consists of 13 residues. This CDR3 reads CASSLGSGGQQFF. CDR3 bases: TGCGCCAGCAGCTTGGGTAGCGGGGGCCAGCAGTTCTTC. Looking up the rest from reference TRBV5-1 and TRBJ2-1 gives the full variable domain: KAGVTQTPRYLIKTRGQQVTLSCSPISGHRSVSWYQQTPGQGLQFLFEYFSETQRNKGNFPGRFSGRQFSNSRSEMNVSTLELGDSALYLCASSLGSGGQQFFGPGTRLTVL.

This clonotype was found a few times. The J gene is TRBJ1-4, the V gene TRBV20-1; no definite D call. V lost 3 bases and J lost 2, with 10 bases in between. The CDR3 is made up of 14 amino acids. The germline gives CDR1 DFQATT, CDR2 SNEGSKA (reference sequence). CDR3 DNA sequence: TGCAGTGCTAGCCCTTCCCGGACTAATGAAAAACTGTTTTTT. It is translated as CSASPSRTNEKLFF.

This clonotype was observed at least ten times. The CDR3 DNA reads as TGTGCCAGCAGCCCCGCGCTGAACACTGAAGCTTTCTTT. Amino acids: CASSPALNTEAFF. This chain uses TRBV9 with TRBJ1-1; no reliable D call. V dropped 4 bases and J dropped 0 bases, with 7 bases sitting between them. The CDR3 has 13 amino acids. CDR1 is SGDLS, CDR2 YYNGEE, per germline.

Many counts were recorded for this clonotype. The CDR3 DNA follows: TGTGCCAGCAGGTCAGGAGGAGGGAGATTCAATCAGCCCCAGCATTTT. The encoded protein is CASRSGGGRFNQPQHF. The chain employs TRBV12-3 or TRBV12-4 and TRBJ1-5; D remains unclear. The germline V and J ends were trimmed by 6 bases and 3 bases, with 18 bases remaining between them. CDR3 length: 16 amino acids.

This clonotype was detected many times. The rearrangement links TRBV12-3 or TRBV12-4 to TRBJ1-5, with 7 bases aligning to TRBD1. The CDR3 has 16 amino acids. Unmatched junction bases numbered 9, after V lost 1 base and J lost 6 bases. The DNA for the CDR3 is TGTGCCAGCAGTTTAGATCCAGGGGGAGGCGGTCAGCCCCAGCATTTT. This translates into CASSLDPGGGGQPQHF.

This clonotype was detected many times. V is TRBV13 and J is TRBJ1-2; no clear D gene. The V gene lost 5 bases and the J gene lost 7 bases, with 17 bases spanning the gap. The length of the CDR3 is 14 residues. Germline assignment: CDR1 PRHDT and CDR2 FYEKMQ (reference sequence). The CDR3 sequence: CASSHTPRDLGYTF. CDR3 nucleotide sequence: TGTGCCAGCAGCCACACACCCCGGGATCTTGGCTACACCTTC. The whole variable domain, filled in from reference TRBV13 and TRBJ1-2, reads AAGVIQSPRHLIKEKRETATLKCYPIPRHDTVYWYQQGPGQDPQFLISFYEKMQSDKGSIPDRFSAQQFSDYHSELNMSSLELGDSALYFCASSHTPRDLGYTFGSGTRLTVV.

The chain is built from TRBV19 and TRBJ2-1; D is undetermined. V lost 4 bases and J lost 6, with 10 bases in between. Per germline, CDR1 LNHDA and CDR2 SQIVND (reference sequence). This CDR3 has 13 residues. CDR3 region: CASSRGTGNEQFF. DNA for the CDR3: TGTGCCAGTAGTAGGGGAACCGGCAATGAGCAGTTCTTC.

This clonotype was found many times. The chain couples TRBV24-1 to TRBJ1-1; a possible D gene is TRBD1 (5 bases). V was pared by 7 bases and J by 0 bases, with 11 bases between. The length of the CDR3 is 14 residues. CDR1 KGHDR and CDR2 SFDVKD come from the germline V gene. CDR3 sequence (DNA): TGTGCCACCAGACCCGGGACGGTGAACACTGAAGCTTTCTTT. Encoded protein: CATRPGTVNTEAFF.

This chain joins TRBV9 and TRBJ2-3, with a tentative D call TRBD1 (5 bases). This CDR3 has 13 residues. The V gene lost 0 bases and the J gene lost 11 bases, with 13 bases spanning the gap. CDR1 SGDLS and CDR2 YYNGEE come from the germline V gene. The CDR3 bases are TGTGCCAGCAGCGTAGGGTGGGGCTATGAGCAGTATTTT. This codes for CASSVGWGYEQYF.

The chain links TRBV7-6 to TRBJ2-1; 10 nucleotides align to TRBD2. J gave up 8 bases and V 6 bases, and 16 bases lay outside the gene matches. This CDR3 contains 17 residues. CDR1 is SGHVS, CDR2 FNYEAQ, per germline. The CDR3 DNA reads TGTGCCAGCAGGGAAGGGAGGGGCAGCGGGAGGGCCTATGAGCAGTTCTTC. Amino acids: CASREGRGSGRAYEQFF.